This TCR beta chain was observed in a study of CD8+ T cells in alopecia areata. At the level of the study: Affected scalp percentage determined the severity score of treated patients.

After isolation, RNA underwent reverse transcription to generate cDNA as the sequencing template. TCRdb's copy holds only in-frame clones and misses some; the assay was immunoSEQ multiplex PCR. This sample carries about 120,000 clones, about 50% of them seen once, and the ten largest clones take 0.46%. General study points: Scalp sample sequencing also detects resident alphabeta T cells of normal skin. Under tofacitinib, fewer expanded CD8+ clones appeared among the top 100 scalp clones.

The germline V gene has CDR1 LGHNA and CDR2 YSLEER. CDR3 length equals 13 residues. The ends lost 3 bases at V and 8 bases at J; junction bases unmatched: 5. Worth noting for this clone: The antigen is unknown.

Treatment: oral pan-JAK inhibitor, 5-10 mg twice daily. This sequence joins TRBV4-3 and TRBJ1-2; TRBD1 agrees at 8 bases. The material was CD4+ T cells sorted from blood, obtained at week 4, from a patient treated with tofacitinib. The sequence was obtained from a human donor with alopecia areata. The CDR3 loop is CASSQDRVGGYTF. The CDR3 DNA is TGCGCCAGCAGCCAGGACAGGGTAGGAGGCTACACCTTC.